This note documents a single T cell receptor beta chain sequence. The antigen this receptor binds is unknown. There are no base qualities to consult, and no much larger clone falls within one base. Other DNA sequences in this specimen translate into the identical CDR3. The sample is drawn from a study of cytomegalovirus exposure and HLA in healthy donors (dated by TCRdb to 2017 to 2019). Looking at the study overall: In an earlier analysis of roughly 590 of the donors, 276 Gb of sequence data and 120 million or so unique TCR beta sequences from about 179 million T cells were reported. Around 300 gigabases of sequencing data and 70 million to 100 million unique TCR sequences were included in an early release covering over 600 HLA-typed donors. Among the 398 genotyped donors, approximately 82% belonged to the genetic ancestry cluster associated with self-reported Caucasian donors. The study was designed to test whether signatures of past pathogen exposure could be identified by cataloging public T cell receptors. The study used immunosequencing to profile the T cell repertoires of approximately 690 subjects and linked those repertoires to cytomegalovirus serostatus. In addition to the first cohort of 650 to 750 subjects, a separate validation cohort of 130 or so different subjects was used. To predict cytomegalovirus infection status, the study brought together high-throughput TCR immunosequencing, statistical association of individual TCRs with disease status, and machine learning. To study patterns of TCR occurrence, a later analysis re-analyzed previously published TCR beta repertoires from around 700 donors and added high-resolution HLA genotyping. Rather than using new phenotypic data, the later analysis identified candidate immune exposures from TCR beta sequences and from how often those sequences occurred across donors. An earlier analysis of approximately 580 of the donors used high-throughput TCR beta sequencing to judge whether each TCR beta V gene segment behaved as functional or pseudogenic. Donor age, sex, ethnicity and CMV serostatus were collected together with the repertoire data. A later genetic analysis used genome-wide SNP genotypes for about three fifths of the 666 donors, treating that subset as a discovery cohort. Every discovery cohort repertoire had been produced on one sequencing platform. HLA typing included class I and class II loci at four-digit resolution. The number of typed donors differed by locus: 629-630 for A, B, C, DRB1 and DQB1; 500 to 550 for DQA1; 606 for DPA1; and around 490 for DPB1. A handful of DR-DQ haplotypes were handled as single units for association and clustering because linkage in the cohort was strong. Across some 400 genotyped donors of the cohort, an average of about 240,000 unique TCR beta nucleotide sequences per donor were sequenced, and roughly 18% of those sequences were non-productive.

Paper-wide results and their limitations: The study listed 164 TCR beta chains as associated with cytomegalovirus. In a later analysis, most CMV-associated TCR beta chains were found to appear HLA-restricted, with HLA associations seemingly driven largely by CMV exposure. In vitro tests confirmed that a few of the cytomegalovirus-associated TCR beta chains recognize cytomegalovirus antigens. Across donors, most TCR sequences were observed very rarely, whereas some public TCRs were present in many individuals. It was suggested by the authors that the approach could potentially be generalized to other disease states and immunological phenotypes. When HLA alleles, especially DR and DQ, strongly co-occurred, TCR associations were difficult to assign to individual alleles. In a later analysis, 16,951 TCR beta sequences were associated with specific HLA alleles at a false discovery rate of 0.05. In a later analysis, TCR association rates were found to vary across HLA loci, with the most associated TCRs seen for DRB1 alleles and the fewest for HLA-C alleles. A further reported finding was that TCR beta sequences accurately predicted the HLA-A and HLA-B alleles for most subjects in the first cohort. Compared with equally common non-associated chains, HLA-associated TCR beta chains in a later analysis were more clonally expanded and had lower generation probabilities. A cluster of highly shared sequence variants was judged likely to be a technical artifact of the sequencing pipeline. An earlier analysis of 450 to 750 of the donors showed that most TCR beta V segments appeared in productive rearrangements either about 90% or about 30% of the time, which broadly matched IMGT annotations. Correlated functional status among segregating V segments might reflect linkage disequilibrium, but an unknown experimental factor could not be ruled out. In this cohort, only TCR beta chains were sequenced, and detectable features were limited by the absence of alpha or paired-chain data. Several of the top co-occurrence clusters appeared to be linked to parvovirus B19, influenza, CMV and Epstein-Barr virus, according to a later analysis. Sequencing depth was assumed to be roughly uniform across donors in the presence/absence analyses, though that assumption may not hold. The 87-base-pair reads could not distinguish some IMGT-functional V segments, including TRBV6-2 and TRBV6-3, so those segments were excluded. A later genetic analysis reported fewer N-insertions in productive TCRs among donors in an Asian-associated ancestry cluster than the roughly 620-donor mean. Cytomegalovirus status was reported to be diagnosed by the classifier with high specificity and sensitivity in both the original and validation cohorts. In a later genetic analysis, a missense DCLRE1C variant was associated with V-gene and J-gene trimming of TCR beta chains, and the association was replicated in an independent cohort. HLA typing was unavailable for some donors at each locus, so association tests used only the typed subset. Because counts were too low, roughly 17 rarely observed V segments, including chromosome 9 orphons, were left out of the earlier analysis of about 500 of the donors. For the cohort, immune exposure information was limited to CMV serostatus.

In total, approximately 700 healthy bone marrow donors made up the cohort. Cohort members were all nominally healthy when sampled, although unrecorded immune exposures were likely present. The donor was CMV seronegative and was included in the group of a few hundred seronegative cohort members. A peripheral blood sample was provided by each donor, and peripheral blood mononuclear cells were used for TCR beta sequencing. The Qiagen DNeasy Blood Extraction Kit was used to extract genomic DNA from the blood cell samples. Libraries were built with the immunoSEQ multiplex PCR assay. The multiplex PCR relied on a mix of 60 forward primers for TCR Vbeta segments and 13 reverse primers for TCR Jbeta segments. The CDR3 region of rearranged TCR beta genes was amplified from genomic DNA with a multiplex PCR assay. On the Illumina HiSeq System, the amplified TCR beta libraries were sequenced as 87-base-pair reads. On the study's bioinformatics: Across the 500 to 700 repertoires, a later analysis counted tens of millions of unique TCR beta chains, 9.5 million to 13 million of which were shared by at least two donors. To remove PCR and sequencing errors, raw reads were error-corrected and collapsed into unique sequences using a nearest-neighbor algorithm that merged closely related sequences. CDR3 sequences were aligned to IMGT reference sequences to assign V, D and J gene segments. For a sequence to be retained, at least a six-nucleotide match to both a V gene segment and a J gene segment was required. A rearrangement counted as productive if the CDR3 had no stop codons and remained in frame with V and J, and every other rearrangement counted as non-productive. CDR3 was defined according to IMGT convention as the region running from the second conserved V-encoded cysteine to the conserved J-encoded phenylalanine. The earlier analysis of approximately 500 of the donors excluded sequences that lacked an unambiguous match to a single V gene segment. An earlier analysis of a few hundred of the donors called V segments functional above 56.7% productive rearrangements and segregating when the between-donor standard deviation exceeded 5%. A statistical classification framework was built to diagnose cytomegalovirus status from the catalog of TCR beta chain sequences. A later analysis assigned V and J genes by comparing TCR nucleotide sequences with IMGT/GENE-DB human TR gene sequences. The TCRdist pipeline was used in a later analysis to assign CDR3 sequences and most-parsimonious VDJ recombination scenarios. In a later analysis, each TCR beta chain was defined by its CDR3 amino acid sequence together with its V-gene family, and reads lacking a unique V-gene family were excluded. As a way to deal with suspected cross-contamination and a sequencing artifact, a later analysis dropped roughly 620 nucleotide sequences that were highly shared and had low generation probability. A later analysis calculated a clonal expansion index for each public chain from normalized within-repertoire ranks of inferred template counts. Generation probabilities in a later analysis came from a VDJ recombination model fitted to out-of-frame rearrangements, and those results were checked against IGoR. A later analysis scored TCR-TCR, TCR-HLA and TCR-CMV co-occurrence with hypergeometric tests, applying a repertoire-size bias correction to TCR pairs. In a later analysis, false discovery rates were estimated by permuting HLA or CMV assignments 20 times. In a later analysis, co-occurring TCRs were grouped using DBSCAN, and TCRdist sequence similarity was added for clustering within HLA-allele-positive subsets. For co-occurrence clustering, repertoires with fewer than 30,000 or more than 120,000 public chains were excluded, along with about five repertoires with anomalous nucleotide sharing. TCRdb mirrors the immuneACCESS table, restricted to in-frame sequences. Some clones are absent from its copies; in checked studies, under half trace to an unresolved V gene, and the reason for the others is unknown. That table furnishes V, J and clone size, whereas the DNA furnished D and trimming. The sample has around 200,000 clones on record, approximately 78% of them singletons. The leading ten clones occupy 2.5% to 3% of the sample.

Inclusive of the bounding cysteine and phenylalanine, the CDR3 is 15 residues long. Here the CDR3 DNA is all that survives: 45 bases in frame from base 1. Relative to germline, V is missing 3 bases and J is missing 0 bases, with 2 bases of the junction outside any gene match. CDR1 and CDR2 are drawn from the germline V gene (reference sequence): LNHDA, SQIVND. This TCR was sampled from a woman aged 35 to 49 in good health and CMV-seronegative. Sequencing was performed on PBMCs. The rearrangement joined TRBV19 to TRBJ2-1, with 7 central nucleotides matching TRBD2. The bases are TGTGCCAGTAGTATGGGCGGGAGCTCCTACAATGAGCAGTTCTTC. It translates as CASSMGGSSYNEQFF. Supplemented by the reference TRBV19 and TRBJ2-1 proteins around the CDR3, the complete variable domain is DGGITQSPKYLFRKEGQNVTLSCEQNLNHDAMYWYRQDPGQGLRLIYYSQIVNDFQKGDIAEGYSVSREKKESFPLTVTSAQKNPTAFYLCASSMGGSSYNEQFFGPGTRLTVL.